This record covers a single TCR beta chain. The PCR employed 60 Vbeta primers together with 13 Jbeta primers. The data were produced by immunoSEQ multiplex PCR, yet TCRdb's version contains in-frame clones alone and is incomplete. The sample consists of nearly 110,000 clones, 65% to 85% of them appearing once. These data originate in a study of cytomegalovirus exposure and HLA in healthy donors. The overall study: When 398 donors were genotyped, over 80% of them were found to fall in the Caucasian-associated ancestry cluster.

Germline V gene sequence: CDR1 SGHRS, CDR2 YFSETQ. The CDR3 totals 14 residues. Trimming cost V 0 bases and J 0 bases, with 7 bases left between them. The sample taken for sequencing was PBMCs. This clonotype was obtained from a man aged 25 to 40 in good health and CMV-seronegative. The chain joins TRBV5-1 to TRBJ2-7; weak D call: TRBD1 (6 bases). This chain's CDR3 is CASSLGTVSYEQYF. CDR3 nucleotide sequence: TGCGCCAGCAGCTTGGGGACAGTCTCCTACGAGCAGTACTTC.